The 26 T cell receptor beta chains listed next were all sequenced from one sample in a study of blood T cell repertoires in COVID-19. Method: immunoSEQ multiplex PCR; TCRdb's copy keeps in-frame clones and lacks some. The repertoire has about 140,000 clones, 84% of them found once; the top ten carry 5% to 7%. The sequenced material came from PBMCs or T cells enriched from blood (not recorded which). These receptors came from a man aged 35 to 55 with acute COVID-19.

This clone was seen a few times. The chain combines TRBV27 with TRBJ1-1; 9 positions agree with TRBD1. CDR1 and CDR2 from the germline V gene are MNHEY and SMNVEV (reference sequence). V lost 2 bases and J lost 4; bases outside the gene matches: 5. The CDR3 totals 15 residues. CDR3 protein: CASSLLQGAGTEAFF. In DNA, the CDR3 is TGTGCCAGCAGTTTACTACAGGGGGCCGGCACTGAAGCTTTCTTT.

V usage is TRBV10-3 and J usage is TRBJ2-2, with TRBD2 identical over 9 bases. Germline V gives CDR1 ENHRY, CDR2 SYGVKD. The CDR3 covers 15 residues. V gave up 4 bases and J gave up 7 bases; unmatched junction bases: 7. CDR3 sequence: CAISGAGGTGGELFF. CDR3 nucleotides: TGTGCCATCAGTGGAGCGGGAGGTACCGGCGGGGAGCTGTTTTTT.

The chain is built from TRBV28 and TRBJ1-5; D gene unclear. CDR1 is MDHEN, CDR2 SYDVKM, per germline. Trimming took off 1 base at V and 7 bases at J, with 11 bases between the two ends. CDR3 length: 14 residues. The CDR3 DNA reads as TGTGCCAGCAGTTTATCTTTGTCGAGGCAGCCCCAGCATTTT. Translation gives CASSLSLSRQPQHF.

V is TRBV12-5 and J is TRBJ2-1; D remains unclear. V dropped 6 bases and J dropped 4 bases, with 4 bases sitting between them. The CDR3 extends over 11 amino acids. Germline CDR1 LGHNT, CDR2 FRNRAP. The CDR3, as DNA: TGTGCTAGTGGCCTATACAATGAGCAGTTCTTC. The encoded protein is CASGLYNEQFF.

The gene calls are TRBV7-6 and TRBJ1-4; a weak D match, TRBD1 (5 bases). V gave up 1 base and J gave up 3 bases, with 12 bases separating them. Germline V gives CDR1 SGHVS, CDR2 FNYEAQ. The CDR3 sequence is 16 residues long. The CDR3: CASSLDQGSSNEKLFF. CDR3 DNA sequence: TGTGCCAGCAGCTTAGACCAGGGCTCTTCTAATGAAAAACTGTTTTTT.

The chain combines TRBV9 with TRBJ2-2, with 14 nucleotides matching TRBD2. The CDR3 spans 17 residues. Looked up from germline, CDR1 is SGDLS and CDR2 is YYNGEE. V was pared by 4 bases and J by 4 bases, with 6 bases of the junction left unmatched. In DNA form, the CDR3 reads TGTGCCAGCAGCCAGGGACTAGCGGGAGCGCTCACCGGGGAGCTGTTTTTT. It is translated as CASSQGLAGALTGELFF.

The J gene is TRBJ2-5, the V gene TRBV7-9, with TRBD1 as a possible D gene (5 bases). The germline V gene has CDR1 SEHNR and CDR2 FQNEAQ (reference sequence). Deletions cut 1 base from V and 3 bases from J, with 9 bases between. The CDR3 is 14 residues long. The chain's CDR3 is CASSLEPREETQYF. As DNA, the CDR3 is TGTGCCAGCAGCTTAGAACCCAGGGAAGAGACCCAGTACTTC.

This clone was observed a single time. The chain uses TRBV5-4 and TRBJ2-1; 10 bases match TRBD1. This CDR3 is 15 amino acids long. Germline V gene sequence: CDR1 SGHNT, CDR2 YYREEE (reference sequence). Unmatched junction bases numbered 5, after V lost 4 bases and J lost 4 bases. CDR3 coding DNA: TGTGCCAGCAGCAGGGACAGGGGCACTTACAATGAGCAGTTCTTC. This encodes CASSRDRGTYNEQFF.

The chain is built from TRBV7-2 and TRBJ2-5; 9 bases are a match to TRBD2. Trimming removed 4 bases from V and 4 bases from J; junction bases left unmatched: 10. This CDR3 has 16 amino acids. CDR1 and CDR2 from the germline V gene are SGHTA and FQGNSA. CDR3 sequence (DNA): TGTGCCAGCAGCTACTCCAGAGCGGGGGGCCGAGAGACCCAGTACTTC. This encodes CASSYSRAGGRETQYF.

The CDR3, as DNA: TGTGCCAGCAGCTTGGTCCCAAACAGAGCCTACGAGCAGTACTTC. Translation: CASSLVPNRAYEQYF. The gene calls are TRBV5-6 and TRBJ2-7, with unresolved D. V was trimmed by 0 bases and J by 2 bases, leaving 12 bases between them. Germline V gene sequence: CDR1 SGHDT, CDR2 YYEEEE. The CDR3 runs 15 residues.

This sequence joins TRBV29-1 and TRBJ2-7; D uncertain. The CDR3 extends over 11 amino acids. Germline assignment: CDR1 SQVTM and CDR2 ANQGSEA. Trimming stripped 6 bases from V and 3 bases from J, with 9 bases between. The CDR3 region has the DNA TGCAGCGTGGCTAGTTACTACGAGCAGTACTTC. This codes for CSVASYYEQYF.

The genes are TRBV12-3 or TRBV12-4 and TRBJ1-1; D remains ambiguous. Trimming took 6 bases from V and 10 from J, leaving 15 bases between them. The CDR3 length is 12 residues. CDR3: CASSPGGSAAFF. The CDR3 nucleotides are TGTGCCAGCAGCCCGGGTGGGAGCGCAGCTTTCTTT.

The V and J genes are TRBV19 and TRBJ1-1; a weak D match, TRBD1 (6 bases). The CDR3 contains 13 residues. CDR1 is LNHDA, CDR2 SQIVND, per germline (reference sequence). V shed 2 bases and J shed 3 bases, with 7 bases lying between them. The CDR3 DNA sequence: TGTGCCAGTAGTATAAGGACAGACACTGAAGCTTTCTTT. Translating gives CASSIRTDTEAFF.

The rearrangement uses TRBV7-2 and TRBJ2-2, with 11 bases lining up with TRBD1. Germline CDR1 is SGHTA and CDR2 is FQGNSA. The length of the CDR3 is 16 residues. V shed 5 bases and J 5 bases; nucleotides not matched to a gene: 7. CDR3 in DNA: TGTGCCAGCAGCCCCTGGACAGGGGGCCAAACCGGGGAGCTGTTTTTT. Its protein product is CASSPWTGGQTGELFF.

The chain combines TRBV20-1 with TRBJ2-3; D uncertain. V gave up 3 bases and J gave up 7 bases, with 17 bases separating them. This CDR3 is 14 amino acids long. In germline, CDR1 is DFQATT, CDR2 SNEGSKA (reference sequence). The CDR3: CSASSPNPQNTQYF. In nucleotides, the CDR3 is TGCAGTGCTAGTTCACCAAATCCGCAGAATACGCAGTATTTT.

This chain connects TRBV19 to TRBJ1-3; possibly TRBD1 for D (5 bases). This CDR3 region has 17 residues. V shed 5 bases and J shed 3 bases, with 20 bases lying between them. Germline CDR1 reads LNHDA; CDR2 reads SQIVND (reference sequence). CDR3 in amino acids: CASSLSLQGPGGNTIYF. CDR3 bases: TGTGCCAGTAGTTTGTCCCTCCAGGGTCCCGGTGGAAACACCATATATTTT.

The rearrangement joins TRBV7-2 to TRBJ1-2, with TRBD1 identical over 7 bases. V trimming: 5 bases; J trimming: 8 bases; junction bases outside the gene matches: 17. The CDR3 extends over 16 amino acids. The germline CDR1 and CDR2 sequences are SGHTA and FQGNSA. The chain's CDR3 is CASSLEGGRNYGGYTF. The CDR3, as DNA: TGTGCCAGCAGCCTAGAAGGGGGCAGAAACTATGGCGGCTACACCTTC. Full variable domain (rest looked up from reference TRBV7-2 and TRBJ1-2): GAGVSQSPSNKVTEKGKDVELRCDPISGHTALYWYRQSLGQGLEFLIYFQGNSAPDKSGLPSDRFSAERTGGSVSTLTIQRTQQEDSAVYLCASSLEGGRNYGGYTFGSGTRLTVV.

The V gene is TRBV30, the J gene TRBJ1-5; D is possibly TRBD1 (6 bases). The CDR3 is 13 amino acids. The germline CDR1 and CDR2 sequences are GTSNPN and SVGIG (reference sequence). The ends were cut back, 5 bases at V and 4 bases at J, with 12 bases in the middle. The CDR3 region is CAWGGQRNQPQHF. Written as DNA, the CDR3 is TGTGCCTGGGGCGGACAGCGAAATCAGCCCCAGCATTTT.

This chain uses TRBV6-5 with TRBJ1-1; perhaps TRBD1 as D (5 bases). Deletions cut 2 bases from V and 8 bases from J, with 9 bases between. The CDR3 is 12 residues long. CDR1 is MNHEY, CDR2 SVGAGI, per germline. The CDR3 reads CASSYGGGEAFF. DNA for the CDR3: TGTGCCAGCAGTTACGGGGGAGGGGAAGCTTTCTTT.

This chain links TRBV9 with TRBJ2-3; 9 nucleotides agree with TRBD2. Germline values: CDR1 SGDLS, CDR2 YYNGEE. V dropped 3 bases and J dropped 1; count of bases not matched to a gene: 3. The CDR3 sequence is 15 residues long. CDR3 region: CASSARTSGTDTQYF. The CDR3 DNA sequence: TGTGCCAGCAGCGCACGGACTAGCGGCACAGATACGCAGTATTTT.

With respect to this clone: Different DNA sequences within this sample yield the same CDR3. The chain carries TRBV3-1 (or the pseudogene TRBV3-2) and TRBJ2-5, with a possible D match to TRBD1 (6 bases). CDR1 LGHDT and CDR2 YNNKEL come from the germline V gene (reference sequence). The CDR3 spans 12 residues. Trimming pared 4 bases from V and 4 bases from J, leaving 7 bases between. CDR3 nucleotides: TGTGCCAGCAGCCCCAGGGGAGAGACCCAGTACTTC. Residues: CASSPRGETQYF.

A remark on this clone: One junction end disagrees with the germline gene, perhaps due to a read error. The J gene is TRBJ2-5, the V gene TRBV4-3; 8 bases line up with TRBD2. The germline CDR1 and CDR2 sequences are LGHNA and YSLEER. CDR3 size: 16 residues. CDR3 in DNA: TGCGCCAGCAGCCAAGATAATAGCGGGGACCAGGAGACCCAGTACTTC. It translates to CASSQDNSGDQETQYF.

The rearrangement uses TRBV7-9 and TRBJ2-7; a possible D gene is TRBD1 (6 bases). The V gene lost 7 bases and the J gene lost 2 bases, with 12 bases spanning the gap. There are 13 residues in the CDR3. Germline V lookup: CDR1 SEHNR, CDR2 FQNEAQ (reference sequence). The CDR3 here is CASTGQITYEQYF. As DNA, the CDR3 is TGTGCCAGCACCGGACAGATAACCTACGAGCAGTACTTC.

The rearrangement joins TRBV30 to TRBJ1-3; 8 nucleotides align to TRBD1. The ends lost 7 bases at V and 2 bases at J; junction bases unmatched: 4. The CDR3 loop spans 13 amino acids. Per germline, CDR1 GTSNPN and CDR2 SVGIG (reference sequence). The CDR3 loop is CAFDRGPGNTIYF. The CDR3, as DNA: TGTGCCTTCGACAGGGGACCTGGAAACACCATATATTTT.

Worth noting for this clone: Relative to the germline gene, one junction end is altered; a read error may explain this. This rearrangement joins TRBV7-9 to TRBJ2-3, with 7 bases aligning to TRBD1. The CDR3 runs to 18 residues. CDR1 SEHNR and CDR2 FQNEAQ come from the germline V gene (reference sequence). CDR3 amino acids: CVSSPRGTDWQDTDTQYF. CDR3 bases: TGTGTCAGCAGCCCGAGGGGGACAGATTGGCAAGACACAGATACGCAGTATTTT.

CDR3 DNA sequence: TGTGCCAGCTCACCGAATACAGGGTATAATTCACCCCTCCACTTT. It encodes CASSPNTGYNSPLHF. J is TRBJ1-6 and V is TRBV18, with TRBD1 as a possible D gene (6 bases). Trimming stripped 3 bases from V and 4 bases from J, with 10 bases between. This CDR3 has 15 residues. Germline loops: CDR1 KGHSH, CDR2 LQKENI.